The present TCR beta chain was sequenced within a study of sequential checkpoint blockade in melanoma. Study background: Randomization was 1:1 between first-line nivolumab→ipilimumab and ipilimumab→nivolumab. After both sequences, patients received maintenance nivolumab.

The CDR3 sequence is 14 residues long. V was shortened by 5 bases and J by 5 bases, with 15 bases between the two germline ends. Germline-derived CDR1 and CDR2 are SGHVS and FNYEAQ. Some clones are missing from TCRdb's copy, which holds only in-frame ones; the method was immunoSEQ multiplex PCR. The data hold 15,000 to 20,000 clones, with over 60% observed a single time. Regarding treatment: randomized to nivolumab then ipilimumab (arm A) or the reverse (arm B). DNA-damaging chemotherapy had not been given to any patient beforehand. Sorted cells were live CD3+CD8+, lacking CD19 and CD56, from PBMCs. J is TRBJ1-2 and V is TRBV7-6; possible D gene TRBD1, 6 bases. Sequencing used CD8+ T cells sorted from blood (inferred from file names), obtained from a patient given nivolumab and ipilimumab in sequence. This sequence originates from a human donor with melanoma. This CDR3 reads CASSPGRGTYGYTF. DNA for the CDR3: TGTGCCAGCAGCCCCGGCAGGGGTACGTATGGCTACACCTTC.